The source of this T cell receptor (beta chain) is a study of T cell repertoires in cytomegalovirus infection. TCRdb redid the calling of the reads with MiXCR, one entry per CDR3 protein. The data contain nearly 650,000 distinct CDR3 sequences, around 24% of them seen just once; the ten biggest clones take up 7% to 9%. This clonotype was picked up many times. Sequences were obtained from CD8+ T cells from PBMCs. The TCR was taken from a human donor in good health (CMV status not recorded). Some clones in this sample may be carry-over from other donors' samples.

The DNA for the CDR3 is TGTGCCAGCAGCTTAGTAGCCGGGACAGGGGTAGGGTACAATGAGCAGTTCTTC. Translation: CASSLVAGTGVGYNEQFF. The chain links TRBV7-2 to TRBJ2-1, with 10 bases matching TRBD1. This CDR3 has 18 amino acids. Germline assignment: CDR1 SGHTA and CDR2 FQGNSA. V was clipped by 1 base and J by 4 bases; unmatched bases: 10.